These 29 T cell receptor beta chains originate from one sample sequenced in a study of blood T cells in healthy people across ages. PCR was performed a second time for roughly 7 to 11 cycles using a sample-barcoded 5' primer and a J-beta primer mix. TCRdb re-called the 5' RACE reads through MiXCR, storing one row per CDR3 protein. The sample yields about 1.1 million distinct CDR3 sequences, 35% to 45% seen once. Input material: blood. These receptors all come from a man younger than 30 in good health.

In the case of this clonotype: With a much larger clone just one base away, this may be a read error. The CDR3 DNA follows: TGTGCCAGCAGCAAAGTTCTGGCAGGGGAGGATGGCTACATCTTC. Its protein is CASSKVLAGEDGYIF. This chain uses TRBV21-1 with TRBJ1-2; TRBD1 is the table's D call and was not checked against the DNA. TRBV21-1 is labeled a pseudogene. The CDR3 totals 15 residues.

V is TRBV10-3 and J is TRBJ1-2; D uncertain. The CDR3 sequence is 14 residues long. V gave up 3 bases and J gave up 4 bases, with 12 bases separating them. The germline CDR1 and CDR2 sequences are ENHRY and SYGVKD. The CDR3 region has the DNA TGTGCCATCAGTGATGCGGGTGAGGGCTATGGCTACACCTTC. It encodes CAISDAGEGYGYTF.

This clonotype appeared many times. The CDR3 spells CASSLLLGRQETQYF. The CDR3 DNA reads TGTGCCAGCAGTTTATTGTTGGGCAGACAAGAGACCCAGTACTTC. V and J are TRBV12-3 or TRBV12-4 and TRBJ2-5; no definite D call. The V end was cut by 2 bases, the J end by 2 bases, with 12 bases between. This CDR3 has 15 amino acids.

This clonotype came up a few times. The chain links TRBV5-5 to TRBJ2-5; no clear D gene. V was pared by 4 bases and J by 0 bases, with 7 bases between. The germline gives CDR1 SGHKS, CDR2 YYEKEE (reference sequence). The CDR3 totals 13 residues. CDR3 loop: CASSPRHQETQYF. CDR3 nucleotide sequence: TGTGCCAGCAGCCCCAGACACCAAGAGACCCAGTACTTC.

V usage is TRBV9 and J usage is TRBJ2-5; 13 bases line up with TRBD2. This CDR3 comprises 17 residues. Looked up from germline, CDR1 is SGDLS and CDR2 is YYNGEE. J was trimmed by 11 bases and V by 0 bases; bases with no gene match: 13. The CDR3 coding sequence is TGTGCCAGCAGCGTAGAAGGGACTAGCGGGGACTACAATGAGCAGTACTTC. This gives the protein CASSVEGTSGDYNEQYF. Supplemented by reference TRBV9 and TRBJ2-5, the full variable domain reads DSGVTQTPKHLITATGQRVTLRCSPRSGDLSVYWYQQSLDQGLQFLIQYYNGEERAKGNILERFSAQQFPDLHSELNLSSLELGDSALYFCASSVEGTSGDYNEQYFGPGTRLLVL.

Comment on this clonotype: This may be a read error: a much more frequent sequence differs by one nucleotide. V usage is TRBV4-3 and J usage is TRBJ2-1; unclear D gene. The CDR3 has 14 residues. Germline CDR1 is LGHNA and CDR2 is YSLEER. CDR3 DNA sequence: TGCGCCAACAGCCAAGAAAGGCAGATCAATGAGCAGTTCTTC. Translated, it gives CANSQERQINEQFF.

This clonotype was seen only a few times. The chain is built from TRBV6-1 and TRBJ1-6; D is ambiguous. V lost 3 bases to trimming and J lost 1 base, with 10 bases between them. CDR1 MNHNS and CDR2 SASEGT come from the germline V gene. The CDR3 runs 16 residues. CDR3 nucleotide sequence: TGTGCCAGCAGTGATTGGATTGAGTCCTATAATTCACCCCTCCACTTT. Translated, it gives CASSDWIESYNSPLHF.

This clonotype was detected a few times. V gene TRBV5-5 combines with J gene TRBJ1-2; no firm D call. V lost 4 bases, J lost 5 bases, and 18 bases lay in between. The germline CDR1 and CDR2 sequences are SGHKS and YYEKEE (reference sequence). The CDR3 loop spans 15 amino acids. The DNA of the CDR3 is TGTGCCAGCAGCCCGGAGCGATTGCCCGTATATGGCTACACCTTC. Encoded protein: CASSPERLPVYGYTF.

The table lists this clonotype with a few counts. This chain joins TRBV7-2 and TRBJ2-1, with a possible D match to TRBD1 (6 bases). Germline CDR1 and CDR2: SGHTA and FQGNSA. The V end was cut by 9 bases, the J end by 7 bases, with 19 bases between. The length of the CDR3 is 14 residues. The CDR3 region has the DNA TGTGCCAGTTGGAGGATCCAGGGGAGAAATGAGCAGTTCTTC. This sequence encodes CASWRIQGRNEQFF. Full variable domain (outside the CDR3, taken from reference TRBV7-2 and TRBJ2-1): GAGVSQSPSNKVTEKGKDVELRCDPISGHTALYWYRQSLGQGLEFLIYFQGNSAPDKSGLPSDRFSAERTGGSVSTLTIQRTQQEDSAVYLCASWRIQGRNEQFFGPGTRLTVL.

V and J are TRBV4-2 and TRBJ1-2; D possibly corresponds to TRBD1 (6 bases). V lost 0 bases to trimming and J lost 5 bases, with 19 bases between them. CDR1 LGHNA and CDR2 YNFKEQ come from the germline V gene. The CDR3 is made up of 17 amino acids. CDR3 amino acids: CASSQESTGRGVYGYTF. The CDR3 DNA is TGTGCCAGCAGCCAAGAATCCACGGGCAGGGGAGTTTATGGCTACACCTTC.

The V and J genes are TRBV4-2 and TRBJ2-7; 7 bases match TRBD1. The CDR3 sequence is 20 residues long. The germline V gene has CDR1 LGHNA and CDR2 YNFKEQ. The V gene end was trimmed by 1 base and the J gene end by 2 bases; junction bases not matched to a gene: 20. CDR3 sequence: CASSQGLGTELAYLPYEQYF. Written as DNA, the CDR3 is TGTGCCAGCAGCCAAGGGCTAGGGACAGAACTTGCATACCTTCCCTACGAGCAGTACTTC.

The V gene is TRBV13, the J gene TRBJ2-7; 9 nucleotides line up with TRBD1. Judging by the DNA end, TRBJ2-5 fits better; the J call may be wrong. The CDR3 consists of 15 residues. Germline V lookup: CDR1 PRHDT, CDR2 FYEKMQ (reference sequence). The CDR3 sequence: CASTLGDRALETQYF. The CDR3 bases are TGTGCCAGCACGCTGGGGGACAGGGCATTGGAGACCCAGTACTTC.

Only a few counts were recorded for this clonotype. The rearrangement links TRBV2 to TRBJ2-7; weak D call: TRBD2 (5 bases). CDR3 length equals 15 residues. V dropped 3 bases and J dropped 3 bases, with 15 bases sitting between them. CDR1 and CDR2 from the germline V gene are SNHLY and FYNNEI. The CDR3 here is CASSDGFGRVYEQYF. CDR3 nucleotides: TGTGCCAGCAGTGATGGGTTCGGGCGGGTCTACGAGCAGTACTTC.

The J gene is TRBJ1-1, the V gene TRBV27; 8 bases are shared with TRBD1. The CDR3 length is 17 residues. Looked up from germline, CDR1 is MNHEY and CDR2 is SMNVEV (reference sequence). Germline trimming cut 1 base from V and 0 bases from J; bases unmatched to any gene: 7. CDR3 coding DNA: TGTGCCAGCAGTTTATTCTCAGGGGGCGCTGTGAACACTGAAGCTTTCTTT. Protein: CASSLFSGGAVNTEAFF.

The chain couples TRBV19 to TRBJ2-2; TRBD1 matches at 8 bases. Germline V gene lookup returns CDR1 LNHDA and CDR2 SQIVND (reference sequence). The CDR3 totals 15 residues. With 6 bases clipped from V and 5 bases from J, the junction kept 8 bases outside the gene matches. CDR3 protein: CASRGQGVGTGELFF. For the CDR3, the DNA is TGTGCCAGTAGAGGACAGGGAGTAGGTACCGGGGAGCTGTTTTTT.

This rearrangement joins TRBV15 to TRBJ2-7, with D unclear. Germline lookup yields CDR1 LNHNV and CDR2 YYDKDF (reference sequence). V was cut by 3 bases and J by 5 bases, with 17 bases left in between. CDR3 length: 15 amino acids. Here the CDR3 DNA reads TGTGCCACCAGCAGCCAGATTAACTCGGCGGACGAGCAGTACTTC. Amino acids: CATSSQINSADEQYF.

This clonotype came up a few times. The chain is built from TRBV4-1 and TRBJ2-1, with D tentatively TRBD1 (5 bases). Trimming pared 0 bases from V and 8 bases from J, leaving 14 bases between. This CDR3 contains 15 residues. Germline V gives CDR1 MGHRA, CDR2 YSYEKL. The CDR3 DNA is TGCGCCAGCAGCCAAGACCAGGGCTGGGGATATGAGCAGTTCTTC. It yields the protein CASSQDQGWGYEQFF.

This clonotype was counted once. The junction shows a germline mismatch at one end, possibly a read error. The genes are TRBV4-1 and TRBJ1-1; D is perhaps TRBD1 (6 bases). Germline CDR1 MGHRA, CDR2 YSYEKL. This CDR3 is 16 amino acids long. This CDR3 is CAGSQRGGRGWAEAFF. CDR3 nucleotide sequence: TGCGCCGGCAGCCAAAGAGGGGGACGGGGGTGGGCTGAAGCTTTCTTT.

This clonotype has only a few counts. The gene calls are TRBV20-1 and TRBJ2-5; 7 bases are a match to TRBD2. With V trimmed by 1 base and J by 6 bases, 5 bases remained unmatched. Germline loops: CDR1 DFQATT, CDR2 SNEGSKA (reference sequence). The CDR3 covers 13 residues. CDR3 nucleotide sequence: TGCAGTGCTAGAGTGGAGGGAGGGAAGACCCAGTACTTC. Protein: CSARVEGGKTQYF.

Ten or more counts support this clonotype. Relative to the germline gene, one junction end is altered; a read error may explain this. CDR3 in DNA: TGTGCCAGCAGCTTAGCCGAGAACACTGAAGCTTTCTTT. Translation: CASSLAENTEAFF. This chain uses TRBV12-3 or TRBV12-4 with TRBJ1-1; no reliable D call. This CDR3 spans 13 amino acids.

About this clonotype itself: A much larger clone lies a single base off, so this may be a read error. The CDR3 coding sequence is TGCAGCGTTGCCCTTACGGGTTGGAAGACCCAGTACTTC. It codes for CSVALTGWKTQYF. The rearrangement links TRBV29-1 to TRBJ2-4; no definite D call. The end of the DNA aligns better with TRBJ2-5, so the J call may be wrong. From germline, CDR1 is SQVTM and CDR2 ANQGSEA. CDR3 length equals 13 residues.

The CDR3: CASSLGSSAEQFF. CDR3 in DNA: TGTGCCAGCAGCTTAGGCTCGTCAGCCGAGCAGTTCTTC. V usage is TRBV7-2 and J usage is TRBJ2-1, with D unclear. With 1 base removed from V and 10 bases from J, the gap between germline ends came to 11 bases. The CDR3 is 13 residues long. Germline values: CDR1 SGHTA, CDR2 FQGNSA.

In its sample, this clonotype was seen a few times. The genes are TRBV7-2 and TRBJ1-5; D unresolved. V was pared by 3 bases and J by 6 bases, with 12 bases between. Looked up from germline, CDR1 is SGHTA and CDR2 is FQGNSA. The CDR3 is 14 residues long. The CDR3 loop reads CASSLGGLTQPQHF. CDR3 in DNA: TGTGCCAGCAGCTTGGGAGGGCTTACTCAGCCCCAGCATTTT.

The chain couples TRBV10-3 to TRBJ2-1; D remains ambiguous. V lost 0 bases, J lost 8 bases, and 8 bases lay in between. CDR1 is ENHRY and CDR2 is SYGVKD in the germline V gene. The CDR3 covers 13 residues. The CDR3 sequence: CAISESRPYEQFF. DNA for the CDR3: TGTGCCATCAGTGAGTCTAGGCCTTATGAGCAGTTCTTC.

The rearrangement links TRBV14 to TRBJ2-7; 8 bases are shared with TRBD1. This CDR3 has 14 residues. V shed 4 bases and J 5 bases; nucleotides not matched to a gene: 7. Per the germline V gene, CDR1 is SGHDN and CDR2 is FVKESK. CDR3 amino acids: CASSRYRGTNEQYF. The CDR3 nucleotides read TGTGCCAGCAGCCGCTACAGGGGGACGAACGAGCAGTACTTC.

This clonotype was counted between two and nine times. The rearrangement joins TRBV27 to TRBJ1-1, with D maybe TRBD1 (5 bases). Trimming removed 6 bases from V and 7 bases from J, with 15 bases in between. CDR3 size: 13 residues. Per the germline V gene, CDR1 is MNHEY and CDR2 is SMNVEV (reference sequence). The CDR3 DNA reads TGTGCCAGCAGCCCTAATACAGGTCGTGAAGCTTTCTTT. It is translated as CASSPNTGREAFF.

As regards this clonotype: Sequence at one end of the junction differs from germline and may be a read error. The genes are TRBV6-5 and TRBJ1-2, with a possible D match to TRBD1 (5 bases). The CDR3 consists of 12 residues. Germline-derived CDR1 and CDR2 are MNHEY and SVGAGI. In DNA, the CDR3 is TGTGCTAGCAGTTTGGTCGGGGACGGCTGCACCTTC. Translating it yields CASSLVGDGCTF.

In the case of this clonotype: A much more abundant neighbour one base away suggests this may be a read error. The chain carries TRBV15 and TRBJ2-3; possible D gene TRBD2, 5 bases. The CDR3 contains 13 residues. Germline V gene data show CDR1 as LNHNV and CDR2 as YYDKDF (reference sequence). CDR3 sequence (DNA): TGTACCACCAGCAGAGAACGAGGGGATACGCAGTATTTT. As protein: CTTSRERGDTQYF.

This clonotype was picked up one time. This sequence joins TRBV6-1 and TRBJ2-1, with D possibly matching TRBD2 (6 bases). This CDR3 has 20 amino acids. Deletions cut 0 bases from V and 0 bases from J, with 21 bases between. Germline V gives CDR1 MNHNS, CDR2 SASEGT. Here the CDR3 reads CASSEAPGTAFIRSYNEQFF. Here the CDR3 DNA reads TGTGCCAGCAGTGAAGCTCCGGGGACTGCCTTTATCCGCTCCTACAATGAGCAGTTCTTC.